Shown below are 2 T cell receptor beta chains from a single sample sequenced in a study of T-cell reconstitution after alpha-beta-depleted transplantation in children. A library of TCRbeta sequences, prepared with unique molecular identifiers, was generated. From the PCR reads, TCRdb called clonotypes with MiXCR, one entry per CDR3 protein. The table lists about 240,000 distinct CDR3 sequences, more than 10% of them singletons. The source was PBMCs from the stem cell graft donor, collected from the stem cell graft. Receptors were obtained from a human donor who donated a stem cell graft to a child with acute lymphoblastic leukemia.

This clonotype was recorded at least ten times. The chain recombines TRBV20-1 with TRBJ2-5; D possibly uses TRBD1 or TRBD2 (5 bases each). This CDR3 spans 15 amino acids. Trimming took 0 bases from V and 5 from J, leaving 16 bases between them. The germline CDR1 and CDR2 sequences are DFQATT and SNEGSKA (reference sequence). CDR3 DNA sequence: TGCAGTGCTAGAGATCCGGCCGGGACGGGCGAGACCCAGTACTTC. Translated: CSARDPAGTGETQYF.

This clonotype showed up many times. The chain couples TRBV12-3 or TRBV12-4 to TRBJ1-1; possibly TRBD1 for D (5 bases). V was pared by 3 bases and J by 1 base, with 12 bases between. This CDR3 comprises 15 residues. For the CDR3, the DNA is TGTGCCAGCAGTTTCAGGGCGGGAGGGAACACTGAAGCTTTCTTT. Its translation is CASSFRAGGNTEAFF.